These 30 T cell receptor beta chains originate from one sample sequenced in a study of graft-versus-host responses after intestinal transplantation. These receptors have no known antigen. Data came from immunoSEQ multiplex PCR; TCRdb stores just in-frame clones and leaves some out. The sample shows fewer than 85,000 clones, 94% of them seen only once. The material was unstimulated CD8+ T cells sorted from spleen or lymph node cells, obtained before intestinal transplant. The receptors come from a human donor who received an intestinal transplant.

The V gene is TRBV13, the J gene TRBJ2-1; 10 bases align to TRBD2. Germline V CDR1 and CDR2: PRHDT, FYEKMQ (reference sequence). The CDR3 runs 15 residues. Trimming at V came to 1 base and at J to 12 bases, leaving 9 bases not matched to a gene. The CDR3 here is CASSLDPETSGLQFF. CDR3 coding DNA: TGTGCCAGCAGCTTAGATCCCGAGACTAGCGGGTTGCAGTTCTTC.

The genes are TRBV9 and TRBJ2-5; TRBD1 aligns across 7 bases. Looked up from germline, CDR1 is SGDLS and CDR2 is YYNGEE. With V trimmed by 3 bases and J by 2 bases, 7 bases remained unmatched. CDR3 length: 15 residues. The CDR3 DNA reads TGTGCCAGCAGCGCCGGTGGCAGGGGGCAAGAGACCCAGTACTTC. This translates into CASSAGGRGQETQYF. Based on the CDR3 plus reference TRBV9 and TRBJ2-5, the full variable domain is DSGVTQTPKHLITATGQRVTLRCSPRSGDLSVYWYQQSLDQGLQFLIQYYNGEERAKGNILERFSAQQFPDLHSELNLSSLELGDSALYFCASSAGGRGQETQYFGPGTRLLVL.

The chain has TRBV7-9 and TRBJ1-5, with D unresolved. V gave up 1 base and J gave up 0 bases, with 4 bases separating them. The CDR3 runs 14 residues. Per the germline V gene, CDR1 is SEHNR and CDR2 is FQNEAQ (reference sequence). CDR3 amino acids: CASSLDYSNQPQHF. DNA of the CDR3: TGTGCCAGCAGCTTAGACTATAGCAATCAGCCCCAGCATTTT.

The chain couples TRBV19 to TRBJ2-1, with 12 nucleotides matching TRBD2. V was pared by 0 bases and J by 8 bases, with 5 bases of the junction left unmatched. This CDR3 spans 16 amino acids. Looked up from germline, CDR1 is LNHDA and CDR2 is SQIVND (reference sequence). DNA of the CDR3: TGTGCCAGTAGTATAGATCGGACTAGCGGGACGGATGAGCAGTTCTTC. Its translation: CASSIDRTSGTDEQFF.

The chain uses TRBV13 and TRBJ2-7, with D maybe TRBD1 (5 bases). This CDR3 spans 15 amino acids. CDR1 and CDR2 from the germline V gene are PRHDT and FYEKMQ (reference sequence). Trimming took 1 base from V and 5 from J, leaving 15 bases between them. CDR3 sequence reads: CASSLEGADRDEQYF. For the CDR3, the DNA is TGTGCCAGCAGCTTAGAAGGGGCGGACCGGGACGAGCAGTACTTC.

The chain links TRBV5-6 to TRBJ1-1; D is unclear. V lost 0 bases and J 3 bases, leaving 6 bases between the germline ends. CDR1 SGHDT and CDR2 YYEEEE come from the germline V gene. This CDR3 is 13 amino acids long. The CDR3 here is CASSLEAYTEAFF. CDR3 bases: TGTGCCAGCAGCTTGGAAGCCTACACTGAAGCTTTCTTT.

The chain is built from TRBV9 and TRBJ1-2; D may be TRBD1 (6 bases). This CDR3 contains 16 residues. Trimming took 0 bases from V and 4 from J, leaving 16 bases between them. From germline, CDR1 is SGDLS and CDR2 YYNGEE. The CDR3 region is CASSVGGTGSAYGYTF. In DNA, the CDR3 is TGTGCCAGCAGCGTAGGAGGAACAGGGTCGGCCTATGGCTACACCTTC.

This chain connects TRBV19 to TRBJ1-1; a weak D match, TRBD1 (5 bases). CDR1 is LNHDA, CDR2 SQIVND, per germline (reference sequence). V was shortened by 5 bases and J by 2 bases, with 15 bases between the two germline ends. The CDR3 totals 15 residues. The CDR3 DNA is TGTGCCAGTAGTTCCGTTAGGGGTCTCAACACTGAAGCTTTCTTT. Amino acids: CASSSVRGLNTEAFF. The entire variable domain, with the rest obtained from reference TRBV19 and TRBJ1-1, is as follows: DGGITQSPKYLFRKEGQNVTLSCEQNLNHDAMYWYRQDPGQGLRLIYYSQIVNDFQKGDIAEGYSVSREKKESFPLTVTSAQKNPTAFYLCASSSVRGLNTEAFFGQGTRLTVV.

The rearrangement joins TRBV6-1 to TRBJ1-1, with unresolved D. The V gene lost 5 bases and the J gene lost 5 bases, with 9 bases spanning the gap. CDR3 length equals 12 residues. Germline V gene lookup returns CDR1 MNHNS and CDR2 SASEGT. CDR3 sequence: CASSNDRTEAFF. CDR3 nucleotide sequence: TGTGCCAGCAGTAATGATAGGACTGAAGCTTTCTTT.

The J gene is TRBJ2-1, the V gene TRBV7-9, with D unresolved. Germline lookup yields CDR1 SEHNR and CDR2 FQNEAQ (reference sequence). This CDR3 has 11 residues. Trimming took off 3 bases at V and 9 bases at J, with 6 bases between the two ends. DNA for the CDR3: TGTGCCAGCAGCTTTGGGGTTGAGCAGTTCTTC. Its protein is CASSFGVEQFF.

The V gene is TRBV6-5, the J gene TRBJ1-1, with D tentatively TRBD1 (6 bases). The CDR3 is 14 amino acids. V was pared by 0 bases and J by 1 base, with 6 bases between. Germline loops: CDR1 MNHEY, CDR2 SVGAGI. The CDR3 reads CASSYSTGNTEAFF. The CDR3 bases are TGTGCCAGCAGTTACTCGACAGGGAACACTGAAGCTTTCTTT.

The rearrangement joins TRBV16 to TRBJ2-7, with 9 bases fitting TRBD1. The CDR3 runs 16 residues. Germline V lookup: CDR1 KGHSY, CDR2 FQNENV. V shed 4 bases, J shed 0 bases, and the junction held 7 bases outside the gene matches. CDR3 sequence: CASSPIRDRASYEQYF. CDR3 DNA: TGTGCCAGCAGCCCAATCCGGGACAGGGCCTCCTACGAGCAGTACTTC.

This chain connects TRBV28 to TRBJ2-7, with a possible D match to TRBD1 (5 bases). The CDR3 runs to 14 residues. Per the germline V gene, CDR1 is MDHEN and CDR2 is SYDVKM. V was shortened by 1 base and J by 3 bases, with 10 bases between the two germline ends. CDR3 nucleotides: TGTGCCAGCAGTTTATACAGGTGGTACTACGAGCAGTACTTC. It encodes CASSLYRWYYEQYF.

V and J are TRBV6-5 and TRBJ2-7, with D possibly called TRBD1 or TRBD2 (6 bases each). The CDR3 sequence is 16 residues long. Germline values: CDR1 MNHEY, CDR2 SVGAGI. Between the trimmed V and J ends, which lost 3 bases and 5 bases, there was a span of 20 bases. CDR3 loop: CASSYSGAGPRNEQYF. The CDR3 DNA is TGTGCCAGCAGTTATTCGGGGGCGGGCCCCAGAAACGAGCAGTACTTC.

CDR3 sequence reads: CATLLAPSTDTQYF. Here the CDR3 DNA reads TGTGCCACCCTACTAGCGCCTAGCACAGATACGCAGTATTTT. The chain links TRBV6-1 to TRBJ2-3, with 7 bases aligning to TRBD2. Trimming cost V 10 bases and J 0 bases; bases outside gene matches: 7. This CDR3 region has 14 residues. Germline CDR1 is MNHNS and CDR2 is SASEGT.

The chain combines TRBV14 with TRBJ2-7; D is perhaps TRBD2 (5 bases). This CDR3 contains 15 residues. The germline gives CDR1 SGHDN, CDR2 FVKESK. The ends were cut back, 2 bases at V and 3 bases at J, with 14 bases in the middle. CDR3 in amino acids: CASSQTPGVGYEQYF. The CDR3 nucleotides are TGTGCCAGCAGCCAAACTCCCGGGGTGGGCTACGAGCAGTACTTC.

The chain couples TRBV30 to TRBJ2-3; 7 positions agree with TRBD1. The CDR3 contains 15 residues. The junction had 10 bases not matched to a gene; V was cut back by 5 bases and J by 2 bases. CDR1 GTSNPN and CDR2 SVGIG come from the germline V gene (reference sequence). The CDR3 DNA is TGTGCCTGGGGTCTAACCGGGACAGCCACAGATACGCAGTATTTT. Its translation is CAWGLTGTATDTQYF. The full variable domain, with the rest looked up from reference TRBV30 and TRBJ2-3, is SQTIHQWPATLVQPVGSPLSLECTVEGTSNPNLYWYRQAAGRGLQLLFYSVGIGQISSEVPQNLSASRPQDRQFILSSKKLLLSDSGFYLCAWGLTGTATDTQYFGPGTRLTVL.

The chain employs TRBV27 and TRBJ1-6; D uncertain. From germline, CDR1 is MNHEY and CDR2 SMNVEV (reference sequence). V lost 3 bases, J lost 10 bases, and 16 bases lay in between. The CDR3 spans 15 residues. In nucleotides, the CDR3 is TGTGCCAGCAGTTTCCGGACCAACTCAGGCTCACCCCTCCACTTT. This translates into CASSFRTNSGSPLHF.

The chain combines TRBV7-9 with TRBJ2-3; TRBD1 aligns across 7 bases. Germline V CDR1 and CDR2: SEHNR, FQNEAQ (reference sequence). The CDR3 has 19 amino acids. The ends lost 2 bases at V and 1 base at J; junction bases unmatched: 15. Here the CDR3 DNA reads TGTGCCAGCAGCTTACCTAGATCGCCCTCCGGGACAGGCACAGATACGCAGTATTTT. It yields the protein CASSLPRSPSGTGTDTQYF. The whole variable domain, remainder taken from reference TRBV7-9 and TRBJ2-3, is DTGVSQNPRHKITKRGQNVTFRCDPISEHNRLYWYRQTLGQGPEFLTYFQNEAQLEKSRLLSDRFSAERPKGSFSTLEIQRTEQGDSAMYLCASSLPRSPSGTGTDTQYFGPGTRLTVL.

The CDR3 region has the DNA TGTGCCAGCAGTGAAGCGCTTCGGACTAGCGGCGGAGATACGCAGTATTTT. Translation gives CASSEALRTSGGDTQYF. The V and J genes are TRBV6-1 and TRBJ2-3, with TRBD2 matching over 10 bases. V was pared by 0 bases and J by 5 bases, with 8 bases of the junction left unmatched. The CDR3 is 17 residues long. Germline values: CDR1 MNHNS, CDR2 SASEGT.

About this clone: One end of the junction varies from germline; a read error may be responsible. The gene calls are TRBV5-1 and TRBJ2-1; D possibly corresponds to TRBD2 (6 bases). Looked up from germline, CDR1 is SGHRS and CDR2 is YFSETQ. This CDR3 has 11 amino acids. Here the CDR3 DNA reads TGCGCCAGCAGTGCGGGACCCCGCTCGATCTTC. This codes for CASSAGPRSIF.

The genes are TRBV10-3 and TRBJ2-2, with D unclear. V dropped 7 bases and J dropped 4 bases, with 10 bases sitting between them. The CDR3 is 13 amino acids. The germline V gene has CDR1 ENHRY and CDR2 SYGVKD. The CDR3 nucleotides are TGTGCCATCACGGTCCGACTCACCGGGGAGCTGTTTTTT. Translation: CAITVRLTGELFF.

V and J are TRBV11-1 and TRBJ2-7; a weak D match, TRBD1 (6 bases). V lost 5 bases to trimming and J lost 1 base, with 12 bases between them. CDR1 is SGHAT and CDR2 is FQDESV in the germline V gene (reference sequence). This CDR3 comprises 14 residues. As DNA, the CDR3 is TGTGCCAGCAGCCACGTTGACAGGTCCTACGAGCAGTACTTC. Translated: CASSHVDRSYEQYF.

This chain joins TRBV5-6 and TRBJ1-1, with D possibly TRBD1 on 6 matching bases. Germline V CDR1 and CDR2: SGHDT, YYEEEE. V was shortened by 4 bases and J by 5 bases, with 12 bases between the two germline ends. The CDR3 contains 13 residues. CDR3 amino acids: CASSQGHGTEAFF. CDR3 coding DNA: TGTGCCAGCAGCCAGGGGCATGGGACTGAAGCTTTCTTT.

The V call is TRBV29-1, the J call TRBJ2-5, with D possibly being TRBD1 (6 bases). Trimming pared 5 bases from V and 4 bases from J, leaving 14 bases between. The CDR3 loop spans 13 amino acids. Germline V gives CDR1 SQVTM, CDR2 ANQGSEA. The CDR3 nucleotides are TGCAGCGTTCCCACAGGGACGTCAGAGACCCAGTACTTC. Protein: CSVPTGTSETQYF.

The chain carries TRBV30 and TRBJ2-7; no clear D. V was shortened by 0 bases and J by 2 bases, with 8 bases between the two germline ends. In germline, CDR1 is GTSNPN, CDR2 SVGIG (reference sequence). CDR3 length: 13 amino acids. The CDR3 region is CAWSVAAAYEQYF. For the CDR3, the DNA is TGTGCCTGGAGTGTGGCGGCTGCCTACGAGCAGTACTTC.

This chain links TRBV2 with TRBJ1-5, with D uncertain. Germline CDR1 and CDR2: SNHLY and FYNNEI. This CDR3 is built from 14 residues. The germline V and J ends were trimmed by 3 bases and 4 bases, with 10 bases remaining between them. Here the CDR3 reads CASSEVSQNQPQHF. The CDR3, as DNA: TGTGCCAGCAGTGAGGTGTCGCAGAATCAGCCCCAGCATTTT.

The CDR3 DNA reads as TGTGCCAGCAGTGCCTACCCCACCACCACAGATACGCAGTATTTT. This translates into CASSAYPTTTDTQYF. The V gene is TRBV28, the J gene TRBJ2-3, with D unresolved. CDR1 and CDR2 from the germline V gene are MDHEN and SYDVKM. This CDR3 is 15 amino acids long. Trimming took off 5 bases at V and 2 bases at J, with 14 bases between the two ends.

This chain connects TRBV14 to TRBJ2-1, with no clear D. The length of the CDR3 is 12 residues. Deletions cut 1 base from V and 9 bases from J, with 7 bases between. Germline V gives CDR1 SGHDN, CDR2 FVKESK. The CDR3 here is CASSQGWGEQFF. The CDR3 nucleotides read TGTGCCAGCAGCCAAGGATGGGGTGAGCAGTTCTTC.

The chain carries TRBV13 and TRBJ2-7; 12 positions match TRBD2. Germline lookup yields CDR1 PRHDT and CDR2 FYEKMQ (reference sequence). This CDR3 has 17 amino acids. Losses at the gene ends were 1 base for V and 6 bases for J; bases not matched to a gene: 10. In nucleotides, the CDR3 is TGTGCCAGCAGCTTAGATGGGCTAGCGGGAGGGCCGAGCGAGCAGTACTTC. It translates to CASSLDGLAGGPSEQYF.